Presented here are 2 T cell receptor beta chains from one specimen sequenced in a study of blood T cell repertoires in COVID-19. Measured with immunoSEQ multiplex PCR; TCRdb has only the in-frame clones, and not every one. Of 300,000 to 400,000 clones in the sample, around nine tenths were seen once. Sequenced sample: PBMCs or T cells enriched from blood (not recorded which). The receptors here all came from a woman in her twenties or thirties who had been exposed to COVID-19.

For the CDR3, the DNA is TGCGCCAGCAGCTTAACCCGGCATTCAGGCGAGACCCAGTACTTC. Translating it yields CASSLTRHSGETQYF. The V and J genes are TRBV5-1 and TRBJ2-5; the D is unclear. The germline V gene encodes CDR1 SGHRS and CDR2 YFSETQ. V was clipped by 2 bases and J by 5 bases, with 16 bases between them. CDR3 length equals 15 residues. Full variable domain (missing parts from reference TRBV5-1 and TRBJ2-5): KAGVTQTPRYLIKTRGQQVTLSCSPISGHRSVSWYQQTPGQGLQFLFEYFSETQRNKGNFPGRFSGRQFSNSRSEMNVSTLELGDSALYLCASSLTRHSGETQYFGPGTRLLVL.

This rearrangement joins TRBV7-3 to TRBJ1-1, with 7 bases lining up with TRBD1. CDR3 length: 15 residues. V lost 0 bases and J lost 5; bases outside the gene matches: 6. Germline CDR1 is SGHTA and CDR2 is FQGTGA. This CDR3 is CASSLTPGTATEAFF. Here the CDR3 DNA reads TGTGCCAGCAGCTTAACACCCGGGACAGCAACTGAAGCTTTCTTT.